The 2 T cell receptor beta chains reported below all come from one sample, sequenced in a study of cytomegalovirus exposure and HLA in healthy donors. 13 Jbeta primers and 60 Vbeta primers were used for the PCR. The data were produced by immunoSEQ multiplex PCR, yet TCRdb's version contains in-frame clones alone and is incomplete. The table has about 150,000 clones, over 75% seen once; the top ten hold about 2.2%. The source material was PBMCs. These receptors came from a male donor in good health and CMV-seronegative.

The chain couples TRBV4-1 to TRBJ1-6; the D gene is possibly TRBD1 (5 bases). Germline CDR1 is MGHRA and CDR2 is YSYEKL. The CDR3 consists of 15 residues. The ends were cut back, 8 bases at V and 0 bases at J, with 11 bases in the middle. The CDR3: CASGQGSSYNSPLHF. The CDR3 DNA sequence: TGCGCCAGCGGTCAGGGAAGCTCCTATAATTCACCCCTCCACTTT.

The chain employs TRBV6-1 and TRBJ1-1, with 7 bases fitting TRBD1. The CDR3 is made up of 15 amino acids. CDR1 and CDR2 from the germline V gene are MNHNS and SASEGT. The V and J ends lost 2 bases and 1 base, in that order; junction bases with no gene match: 4. CDR3 bases: TGTGCCAGCAGTGAACCCAACAGGGGGAACACTGAAGCTTTCTTT. Its translation is CASSEPNRGNTEAFF.